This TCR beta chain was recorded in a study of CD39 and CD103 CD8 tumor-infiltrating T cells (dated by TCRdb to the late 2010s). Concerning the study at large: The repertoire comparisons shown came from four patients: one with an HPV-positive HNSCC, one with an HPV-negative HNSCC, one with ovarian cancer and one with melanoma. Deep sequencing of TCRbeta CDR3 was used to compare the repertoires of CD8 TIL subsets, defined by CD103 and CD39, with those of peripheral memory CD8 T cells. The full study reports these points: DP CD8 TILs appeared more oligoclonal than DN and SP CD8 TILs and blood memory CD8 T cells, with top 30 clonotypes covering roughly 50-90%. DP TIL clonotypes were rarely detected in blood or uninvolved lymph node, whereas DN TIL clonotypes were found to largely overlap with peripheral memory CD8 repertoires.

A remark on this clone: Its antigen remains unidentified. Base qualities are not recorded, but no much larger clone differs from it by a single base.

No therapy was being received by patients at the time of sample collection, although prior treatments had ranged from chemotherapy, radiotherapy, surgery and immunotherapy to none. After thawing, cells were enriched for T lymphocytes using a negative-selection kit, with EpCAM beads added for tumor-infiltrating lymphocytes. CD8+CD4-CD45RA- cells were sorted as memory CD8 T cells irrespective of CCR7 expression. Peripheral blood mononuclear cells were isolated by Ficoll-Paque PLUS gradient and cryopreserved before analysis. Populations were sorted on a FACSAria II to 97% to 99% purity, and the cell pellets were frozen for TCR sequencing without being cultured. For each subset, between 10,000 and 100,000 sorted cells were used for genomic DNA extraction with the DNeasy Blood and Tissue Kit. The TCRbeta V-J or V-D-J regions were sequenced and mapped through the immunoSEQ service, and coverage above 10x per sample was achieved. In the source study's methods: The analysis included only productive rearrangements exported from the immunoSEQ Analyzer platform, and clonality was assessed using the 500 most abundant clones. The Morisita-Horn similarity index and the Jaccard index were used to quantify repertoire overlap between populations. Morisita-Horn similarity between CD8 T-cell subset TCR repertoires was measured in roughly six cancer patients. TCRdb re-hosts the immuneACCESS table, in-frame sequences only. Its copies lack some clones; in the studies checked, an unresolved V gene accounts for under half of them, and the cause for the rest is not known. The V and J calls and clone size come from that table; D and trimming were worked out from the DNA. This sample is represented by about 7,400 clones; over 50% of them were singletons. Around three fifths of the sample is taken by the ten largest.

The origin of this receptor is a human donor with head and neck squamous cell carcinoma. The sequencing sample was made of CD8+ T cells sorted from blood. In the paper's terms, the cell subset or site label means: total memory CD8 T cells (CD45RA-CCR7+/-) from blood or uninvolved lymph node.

The CDR3 region reads CATSRLTGNSPLHF. Here is the DNA: TGTGCCACCAGCAGATTGACAGGGAATTCACCCCTCCACTTT. The chain was built from TRBV15 and TRBJ1-6, and TRBD1 aligns with 7 junction nucleotides. CDR1 and CDR2 are read off the germline V gene (reference sequence) as LNHNV and YYDKDF. Taken from cysteine to phenylalanine, the CDR3 has 14 residues. Solely the CDR3 DNA is kept, with 42 bases framed from the first base. Unmatched junction bases come to 2, with V trimmed by 2 bases and J by 7 bases.